Given below is one T cell receptor (beta chain) in context. At one end the junction does not follow the germline gene, possibly because of a read error. This entry comes from a study of tumor-infiltrating lymphocytes in primary liver carcinoma. About the research overall: Resecting the tumor surgically was how the patients' primary liver carcinoma was treated.

With around 490 ng total RNA as template and a constant-region primer, TCR beta cDNA was made. Slightly modified ARM-PCR, run as three nested multiplex PCR rounds, produced the TCR beta libraries. Forward primers for TRBV1-TRBV30 and a C-beta reverse primer served the first two PCR rounds, at 10 cycles each. One entry per CDR3 protein, called by TCRdb with MiXCR from the multiplex PCR reads. The repertoire includes some 200,000 distinct CDR3 sequences, about 65% of them detected once, and roughly 7% sits in the top ten. The CDR3 has 16 residues. CDR1 and CDR2 (germline): SGHNT, YENEEA. Germline DNA was also extracted, with blood RNA taken from unsorted whole blood.

This clonotype was obtained from a woman aged 55-70 years with primary liver carcinoma and hepatitis B virus infection. Material for sequencing was peripheral blood. The chain recombines TRBV11-3 with TRBJ2-1, with TRBD1 identical over 7 bases. CDR3 residues: CASSPTGTALNNGQFF. Written as DNA, the CDR3 is TGTGCCAGCAGCCCAACCGGGACAGCTCTAAACAATGGGCAGTTCTTC.